Here is one T cell receptor beta chain with its context. Germline V gene data show CDR1 as MNHEY and CDR2 as SVGAGI. The CDR3 runs to 15 residues. V lost 0 bases to trimming and J lost 0 bases; unmatched junction nucleotides: 1. Profiled with immunoSEQ multiplex PCR; TCRdb holds only in-frame clones, not every one. The data hold approximately 440,000 clones, with approximately 88% observed a single time. These data belong to a study of blood T cell repertoires in COVID-19. Study background: The study drew acute and convalescent COVID-19 samples from the United States, Italy and Spain. T cells, B-cell-depleted T cells, or PBMCs supplied cDNA or gDNA.

Followed longitudinally, the Seattle patients had been enrolled during active infection. Sequencing was carried out using peripheral blood. The V call is TRBV6-5, the J call TRBJ2-7; 8 bases are a match to TRBD2. The sequence was collected from a woman aged 45-65 years with COVID-19, enrolled during active disease. The CDR3 sequence: CASSYSSGGSYEQYF. The CDR3, as DNA: TGTGCCAGCAGTTACTCCAGCGGGGGCTCCTACGAGCAGTACTTC.